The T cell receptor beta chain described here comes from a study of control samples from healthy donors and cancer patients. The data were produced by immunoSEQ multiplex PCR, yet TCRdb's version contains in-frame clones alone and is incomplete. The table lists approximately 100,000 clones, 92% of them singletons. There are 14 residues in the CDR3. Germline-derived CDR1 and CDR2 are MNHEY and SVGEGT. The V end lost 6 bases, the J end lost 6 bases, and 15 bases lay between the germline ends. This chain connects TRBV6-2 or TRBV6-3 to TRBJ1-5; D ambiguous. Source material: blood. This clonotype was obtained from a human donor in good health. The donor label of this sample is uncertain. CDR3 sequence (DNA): TGTGCCAGCAGCCGCCCGCGAGGCCTTCAGCCCCAGCATTTT. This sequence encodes CASSRPRGLQPQHF.